This T cell receptor (beta chain) is drawn from a study of blood T cell repertoires in COVID-19. In the study overall: Nucleic acid was either cDNA or gDNA, and it came from T cells, B-cell-depleted T cells, or PBMCs.

The protocol was immunoSEQ multiplex PCR, while the TCRdb copy is restricted to in-frame clones and leaves out a portion. In the table there are under 350,000 clones, around 87% of which are singletons. The germline V gene encodes CDR1 WNHNN and CDR2 SYGVQD (reference sequence). CDR3 length equals 14 residues. The ends were cut back, 5 bases at V and 2 bases at J, with 9 bases in the middle. The receptor comes from a man aged 65 to 85 with acute or convalescent COVID-19. Sequencing used peripheral blood. V gene TRBV10-1 combines with J gene TRBJ2-2; D possibly corresponds to TRBD1 (5 bases). CDR3 in amino acids: CASSSGINTGELFF. The CDR3 region has the DNA TGCGCCAGCAGTTCAGGGATAAACACCGGGGAGCTGTTTTTT.